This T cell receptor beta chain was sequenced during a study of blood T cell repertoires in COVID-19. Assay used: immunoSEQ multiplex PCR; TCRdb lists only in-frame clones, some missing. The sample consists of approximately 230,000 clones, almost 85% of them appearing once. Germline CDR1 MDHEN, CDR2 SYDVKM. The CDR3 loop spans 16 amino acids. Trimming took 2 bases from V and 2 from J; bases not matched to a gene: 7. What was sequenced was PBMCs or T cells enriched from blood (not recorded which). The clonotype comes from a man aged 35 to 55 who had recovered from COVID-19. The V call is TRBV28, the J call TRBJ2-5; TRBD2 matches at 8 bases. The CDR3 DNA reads TGTGCCAGCAGTTTACGACTAGCGATCGCGCAAGAGACCCAGTACTTC. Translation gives CASSLRLAIAQETQYF.